The clone carrying this T cell receptor (beta chain) was counted once. Its target is not known. With 60 Vbeta and 13 Jbeta primers, the PCR was carried out. Sequencing was performed with immunoSEQ multiplex PCR; in TCRdb, only in-frame clones are kept and a portion is missing. Of roughly 100,000 clones listed, around 80% are singletons. This entry comes from a study of cytomegalovirus exposure and HLA in healthy donors. Study-wide results and caveats: Three of the chains that were CMV-associated were confirmed in vitro to be specific for CMV antigens. Later analysis revealed greater clonal expansion in HLA-associated TCR beta chains than in equally common others. When analyzed later, a missense DCLRE1C variant was found to be linked to TCR beta V- and J-gene trimming.

This TCR was sampled from a woman aged 18-35 years in good health and CMV-seropositive. The material sequenced was PBMCs.

DNA of the CDR3: TGTGCCAGCAGTTCGAGGTTCGAGCAGTACTTC. This sequence encodes CASSSRFEQYF. The chain recombines TRBV6-5 with TRBJ2-7, with D unresolved. CDR1 MNHEY and CDR2 SVGAGI come from the germline V gene. The CDR3 covers 11 residues. V dropped 4 bases and J dropped 6 bases, with 7 bases sitting between them.